The 9 T cell receptor beta chains below all came from one sample that was sequenced in a study of beta chain features in type 1 diabetes. cDNA synthesis used the whole RNA isolate, giving expressed TCRB sequences. Measured with immunoSEQ multiplex PCR; TCRdb has only the in-frame clones, and not every one. This table has around 200,000 clones, around 13% appearing once. Sequenced: central memory CD4+ T cells from blood. The source of these receptors is a woman aged 18-29 years in good health.

The chain links TRBV5-1 to TRBJ2-5, with 11 bases lining up with TRBD1. The CDR3 loop spans 15 amino acids. V lost 7 bases to trimming and J lost 1 base; unmatched junction nucleotides: 6. Germline assignment: CDR1 SGHRS and CDR2 YFSETQ. CDR3 amino acids: CASGRGQGVQETQYF. In DNA, the CDR3 is TGCGCCAGCGGACGGGGACAGGGGGTCCAAGAGACCCAGTACTTC.

V usage is TRBV6-5 and J usage is TRBJ1-2, with TRBD1 matching over 7 bases. The CDR3 spans 15 residues. Germline V gene data show CDR1 as MNHEY and CDR2 as SVGAGI. V shed 6 bases and J 4 bases; nucleotides not matched to a gene: 11. As DNA, the CDR3 is TGTGCCAGCAGCCCCCGACAGGGAGCAGCCTATGGCTACACCTTC. Protein sequence: CASSPRQGAAYGYTF.

This clone has more than one count but fewer than ten. The chain combines TRBV5-1 with TRBJ2-2; D may be TRBD2 (6 bases). Per germline, CDR1 SGHRS and CDR2 YFSETQ. V was cut by 4 bases and J by 4 bases, with 14 bases left in between. The CDR3 is 15 residues long. This CDR3 is CASSPRDWGTGELFF. The CDR3, as DNA: TGCGCCAGCAGCCCCCGGGACTGGGGCACCGGGGAGCTGTTTTTT.

This clone turned up a few times. The V call is TRBV7-2, the J call TRBJ1-3, with 7 nucleotides matching TRBD1. Losses at the gene ends were 6 bases for V and 2 bases for J; bases not matched to a gene: 4. Germline V gene lookup returns CDR1 SGHTA and CDR2 FQGNSA. CDR3 length equals 14 residues. The CDR3 nucleotides are TGTGCCAGCAGACCCGACAGGGCTGGAAACACCATATATTTT. Residues: CASRPDRAGNTIYF.

This clone came up a few times. The V and J genes are TRBV30 and TRBJ2-1, with D uncertain. Germline V gives CDR1 GTSNPN, CDR2 SVGIG (reference sequence). The CDR3 has 13 residues. V was trimmed by 2 bases and J by 4 bases, leaving 9 bases between them. The CDR3 bases are TGTGCCTGGAGTCCACAAATTTACAATGAGCAGTTCTTC. Its translation: CAWSPQIYNEQFF. The complete variable domain, with remaining parts taken from reference TRBV30 and TRBJ2-1, reads SQTIHQWPATLVQPVGSPLSLECTVEGTSNPNLYWYRQAAGRGLQLLFYSVGIGQISSEVPQNLSASRPQDRQFILSSKKLLLSDSGFYLCAWSPQIYNEQFFGPGTRLTVL.

The CDR3 is CASASEGGARGYTF. DNA for the CDR3: TGTGCCAGCGCCTCCGAAGGGGGGGCGAGAGGCTACACCTTC. The V and J genes are TRBV25-1 and TRBJ1-2; weak D call: TRBD1 (6 bases). The CDR3 totals 14 residues. Germline loops: CDR1 MGHDK, CDR2 SYGVNS. Between the trimmed V and J ends, which lost 8 bases and 8 bases, there was a span of 21 bases.

The V and J genes are TRBV4-1 and TRBJ1-5, with 9 bases matching TRBD1. The ends lost 4 bases at V and 1 base at J; junction bases unmatched: 5. Germline CDR1 is MGHRA and CDR2 is YSYEKL. The CDR3 has 16 amino acids. CDR3 nucleotides: TGCGCCAGCAGCCTCACCGGGACAGGGAGCAATCAGCCCCAGCATTTT. As protein: CASSLTGTGSNQPQHF.

The chain combines TRBV5-4 with TRBJ1-2, with TRBD1 matching over 10 bases. This CDR3 is built from 15 residues. V shed 4 bases, J shed 7 bases, and the junction held 10 bases outside the gene matches. Germline CDR1 reads SGHNT; CDR2 reads YYREEE (reference sequence). The CDR3 bases are TGTGCCAGCAGCAACCGGGACAGGGGAATCTCTGGCTACACCTTC. Protein sequence: CASSNRDRGISGYTF.

This chain connects TRBV18 to TRBJ2-1; D call uncertain. The CDR3 has 17 residues. Trimming took off 4 bases at V and 0 bases at J, with 16 bases between the two ends. The germline CDR1 and CDR2 sequences are KGHSH and LQKENI. Here the CDR3 DNA reads TGTGCCAGCTCACAGTTCGGTGGCGGCGGCTCCTACAATGAGCAGTTCTTC. As protein: CASSQFGGGGSYNEQFF.